Described below is a single TCR beta chain sequence and its context. This sample stems from a study of blood T cell repertoires in COVID-19. About the research overall: The analysed material was cDNA or gDNA that came from T cells, B-cell-depleted T cells, or PBMCs.

The germline CDR1 and CDR2 sequences are SNHLY and FYNNEI. This CDR3 region has 12 residues. Trimming cost V 8 bases and J 0 bases, with 8 bases left between them. In the study's own analysis: Cell counts per sample came from amplifying reference gene primers. The assay was immunoSEQ multiplex PCR, and TCRdb's table has in-frame clones only and misses some. V, J and clone size were drawn from that table, and D and trimming were deduced from the DNA. The table has about 270,000 clones, approximately 89% seen once. The rearrangement links TRBV2 to TRBJ2-7, with D possibly being TRBD1 (5 bases). Sample: PBMCs or T cells enriched from blood (not recorded which). This receptor was identified in a man aged 35 to 55 who had been exposed to COVID-19. CDR3 nucleotide sequence: TGTGCCAGCCAGGGTTCCTCCTACGAGCAGTACTTC. This codes for CASQGSSYEQYF.